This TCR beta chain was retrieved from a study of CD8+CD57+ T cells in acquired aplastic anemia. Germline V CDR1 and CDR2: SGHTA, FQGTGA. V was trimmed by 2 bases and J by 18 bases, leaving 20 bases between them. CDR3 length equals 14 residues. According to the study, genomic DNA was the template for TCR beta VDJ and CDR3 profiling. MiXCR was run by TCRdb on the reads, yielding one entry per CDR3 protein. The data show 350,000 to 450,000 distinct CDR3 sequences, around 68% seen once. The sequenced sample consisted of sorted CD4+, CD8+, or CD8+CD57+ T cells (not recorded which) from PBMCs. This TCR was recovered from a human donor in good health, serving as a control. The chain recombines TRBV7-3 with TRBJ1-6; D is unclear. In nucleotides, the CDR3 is TGTGCCAGCAGCTTAGGGTGGAATCTAGCGGGAGCCCACTTT. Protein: CASSLGWNLAGAHF.